The 16 T cell receptor beta chains below were found in one sample sequenced in a study of shared clonotypes between healthy human individuals. Clones were read by immunoSEQ multiplex PCR, and TCRdb kept only the in-frame ones, dropping some. Of around 510,000 clones listed, around 77% are singletons. The sequencing sample was made of PBMCs. The receptors shown here come from a middle-aged woman in good health. Some clones in this sample may be carry-over from other donors' samples.

V usage is TRBV7-3 and J usage is TRBJ1-6; a possible D gene is TRBD1 (5 bases). V was shortened by 2 bases and J by 7 bases, with 12 bases between the two germline ends. This CDR3 contains 15 residues. Germline CDR1 reads SGHTA; CDR2 reads FQGTGA. CDR3 sequence: CASSLSGGNNSPLHF. The CDR3 region has the DNA TGTGCCAGCAGCTTATCTGGGGGAAACAATTCACCCCTCCACTTT. Supplemented by reference TRBV7-3 and TRBJ1-6, the full variable domain reads GAGVSQTPSNKVTEKGKYVELRCDPISGHTALYWYRQSLGQGPEFLIYFQGTGAADDSGLPNDRFFAVRPEGSVSTLKIQRTERGDSAVYLCASSLSGGNNSPLHFGNGTRLTVT.

Many counts were recorded for this clone. The same CDR3 is also encoded by other DNA sequences in this sample. This chain connects TRBV7-2 to TRBJ2-5, with D possibly TRBD2 on 6 matching bases. V lost 1 base to trimming and J lost 5 bases, with 11 bases between them. The CDR3 covers 14 residues. The V gene's germline CDR1 is SGHTA and CDR2 FQGNSA. The CDR3 DNA reads TGTGCCAGCAGCTTAGTGGGACTTGCCGAGACCCAGTACTTC. It specifies CASSLVGLAETQYF.

The chain links TRBV7-9 to TRBJ2-1, with 13 bases lining up with TRBD2. The J segment lost 7 bases and the V segment lost 5 bases, leaving 8 bases of the junction unmatched. The germline V gene has CDR1 SEHNR and CDR2 FQNEAQ (reference sequence). CDR3 size: 16 residues. The CDR3 nucleotides are TGTGCCAGCAGCCCAAGGACTAGCGGGAGCCTGAATGAGCAGTTCTTC. Translation: CASSPRTSGSLNEQFF. Complete variable domain (other parts from reference TRBV7-9 and TRBJ2-1): DTGVSQNPRHKITKRGQNVTFRCDPISEHNRLYWYRQTLGQGPEFLTYFQNEAQLEKSRLLSDRFSAERPKGSFSTLEIQRTEQGDSAMYLCASSPRTSGSLNEQFFGPGTRLTVL.

CDR3 coding DNA: TGTGCCAGCAGCTTCGAGGGTACAAATGAAAAACTGTTTTTT. Translated, it gives CASSFEGTNEKLFF. The rearrangement links TRBV7-9 to TRBJ1-4; D not certain. Germline assignment: CDR1 SEHNR and CDR2 FQNEAQ (reference sequence). The CDR3 runs to 14 residues. V shed 3 bases and J shed 5 bases, with 10 bases lying between them.

The rearrangement uses TRBV29-1 and TRBJ2-7, with unresolved D. The CDR3 extends over 11 amino acids. Germline-derived CDR1 and CDR2 are SQVTM and ANQGSEA. V was shortened by 3 bases and J by 9 bases, with 12 bases between the two germline ends. This chain's CDR3 is CSVDGTLGQYF. For the CDR3, the DNA is TGCAGCGTTGACGGCACCCTAGGGCAGTACTTC.

The V gene is TRBV5-8, the J gene TRBJ1-5; perhaps TRBD1 as D (5 bases). The CDR3 has 14 residues. V was trimmed by 0 bases and J by 5 bases, leaving 9 bases between them. Germline assignment: CDR1 SGHTS and CDR2 YDEGEE. In DNA form, the CDR3 reads TGTGCCAGCAGCTTGGTCGGGGGATATCAGCCCCAGCATTTT. Translated, it gives CASSLVGGYQPQHF.

The chain links TRBV10-3 to TRBJ2-3; a possible D gene is TRBD1 (6 bases). This CDR3 spans 17 amino acids. Germline CDR1 and CDR2: ENHRY and SYGVKD. Trimming cost V 10 bases and J 0 bases, with 23 bases left between them. The CDR3 loop is CATTPNGQQTSTDTQYF. Here the CDR3 DNA reads TGTGCCACCACCCCTAACGGACAGCAAACTAGCACAGATACGCAGTATTTT.

This chain joins TRBV7-9 and TRBJ1-3; D is possibly TRBD1 (5 bases). The CDR3 is made up of 15 amino acids. Germline V gives CDR1 SEHNR, CDR2 FQNEAQ (reference sequence). Trimming shortened V by 4 bases and J by 1 base, and 11 bases separated the two germline ends. The CDR3, as DNA: TGTGCCAGCAGCTCGTCAGGGATTTCTGGAAACACCATATATTTT. Its translation is CASSSSGISGNTIYF.

The rearrangement uses TRBV2 and TRBJ2-7; D remains ambiguous. This CDR3 contains 15 residues. The V end lost 2 bases, the J end lost 3 bases, and 14 bases lay between the germline ends. Germline CDR1 is SNHLY and CDR2 is FYNNEI. The CDR3 sequence: CASSEYAQRDYEQYF. CDR3 DNA: TGTGCCAGCAGTGAATATGCCCAGAGAGACTACGAGCAGTACTTC. Full variable domain (remainder filled in from reference TRBV2 and TRBJ2-7): EPEVTQTPSHQVTQMGQEVILRCVPISNHLYFYWYRQILGQKVEFLVSFYNNEISEKSEIFDDQFSVERPDGSNFTLKIRSTKLEDSAMYFCASSEYAQRDYEQYFGPGTRLTVT.

V gene TRBV11-2 combines with J gene TRBJ2-3, with a weak D call TRBD2 (6 bases). The length of the CDR3 is 15 residues. V was trimmed by 5 bases and J by 2 bases, leaving 14 bases between them. CDR1 is SGHAT and CDR2 is FQNNGV in the germline V gene. The CDR3 is CASSMDGLSTDTQYF. DNA for the CDR3: TGTGCCAGCAGCATGGATGGACTATCCACAGATACGCAGTATTTT.

The rearrangement uses TRBV6-5 and TRBJ1-1, with D uncertain. Germline CDR1 MNHEY, CDR2 SVGAGI. The CDR3 contains 13 residues. The V and J ends lost 6 bases and 4 bases respectively, with 12 bases between them. The CDR3 region is CASRPRAPTEAFF. The CDR3 nucleotides are TGTGCCAGCAGGCCCCGAGCGCCCACTGAAGCTTTCTTT.

The chain uses TRBV19 and TRBJ1-4; D possibly corresponds to TRBD1 (5 bases). The germline V gene has CDR1 LNHDA and CDR2 SQIVND (reference sequence). The CDR3 has 15 amino acids. V shed 7 bases and J shed 4 bases, with 16 bases lying between them. CDR3 DNA: TGTGCCAGTACTGGATCACAGGCCTTTAATGAAAAACTGTTTTTT. It encodes CASTGSQAFNEKLFF. The variable domain in full, with the rest retrieved from reference TRBV19 and TRBJ1-4, is DGGITQSPKYLFRKEGQNVTLSCEQNLNHDAMYWYRQDPGQGLRLIYYSQIVNDFQKGDIAEGYSVSREKKESFPLTVTSAQKNPTAFYLCASTGSQAFNEKLFFGSGTQLSVL.

J is TRBJ2-6 and V is TRBV5-6, with D possibly matching TRBD2 (6 bases). CDR1 is SGHDT and CDR2 is YYEEEE in the germline V gene. This CDR3 is built from 15 residues. V was clipped by 0 bases and J by 2 bases, with 6 bases between them. The chain's CDR3 is CASSLGGTGANVLTF. The CDR3 bases are TGTGCCAGCAGCTTGGGCGGGACTGGGGCCAACGTCCTGACTTTC.

V is TRBV11-1 and J is TRBJ2-1; no firm D call. Germline V CDR1 and CDR2: SGHAT, FQDESV (reference sequence). Trimming cost V 6 bases and J 11 bases, with 11 bases left between them. This CDR3 is built from 11 residues. CDR3 sequence reads: CASSQTTQQFF. CDR3 coding DNA: TGTGCCAGCAGTCAAACTACTCAGCAGTTCTTC.

V is TRBV6-5 and J is TRBJ2-7; D gene unclear. The CDR3 spans 13 residues. CDR1 and CDR2 (germline): MNHEY, SVGAGI. V gave up 7 bases and J gave up 3 bases, with 13 bases separating them. CDR3 DNA: TGTGCCAGCACTCAAAGAAAGGGCTACGAGCAGTACTTC. It yields the protein CASTQRKGYEQYF.

The rearrangement uses TRBV6-1 and TRBJ1-2; D gene unclear. Deletions cut 1 base from V and 0 bases from J, with 9 bases between. The germline V gene has CDR1 MNHNS and CDR2 SASEGT. The CDR3 extends over 15 amino acids. The CDR3 sequence: CASSEVVSPNYGYTF. The DNA of the CDR3 is TGTGCCAGCAGTGAAGTCGTCAGCCCTAACTATGGCTACACCTTC.